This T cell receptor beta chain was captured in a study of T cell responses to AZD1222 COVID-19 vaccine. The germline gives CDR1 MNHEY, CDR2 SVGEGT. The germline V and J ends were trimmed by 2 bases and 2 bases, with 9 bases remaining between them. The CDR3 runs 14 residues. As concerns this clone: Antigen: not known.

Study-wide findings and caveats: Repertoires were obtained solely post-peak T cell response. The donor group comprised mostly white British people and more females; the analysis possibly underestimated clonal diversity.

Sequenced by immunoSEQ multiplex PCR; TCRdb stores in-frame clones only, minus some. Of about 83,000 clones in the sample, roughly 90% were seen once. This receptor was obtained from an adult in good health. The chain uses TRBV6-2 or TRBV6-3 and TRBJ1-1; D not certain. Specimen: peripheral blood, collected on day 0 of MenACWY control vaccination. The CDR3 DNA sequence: TGTGCCAGCAGTTACGGGGAGGCCAACACTGAAGCTTTCTTT. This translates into CASSYGEANTEAFF.